A selection of T cell receptor beta chains follows, all from one sample in a study of breast tumors, draining lymph nodes, adjacent tissues. TCRdb independently ran MiXCR on the multiplex PCR reads; one entry per CDR3 protein. The repertoire holds approximately 100,000 distinct CDR3 sequences, with about 31% as singletons. The material sequenced was axillary lymph node tissue. The origin of the receptors is a female donor with breast cancer. Some clones in this sample may be carry-over from other donors' samples. CDR3s include the opening cysteine and the closing phenylalanine or tryptophan. The order of the fields is J gene, V gene, D gene, clone size, CDR3 DNA, CDR3 protein. D genes are given only for firm matches. Clone size appears in some rows only: once, few, many, or a class for an expanded clone.

J: TRBJ2-3
V: TRBV7-2
D: -
size: -
DNA: TGTGCCAGCAGCCCCCGGGGCTCGGGGTGGCATGAGCAGTATTTT
CDR3: CASSPRGSGWHEQYF

J: TRBJ1-2
V: TRBV20-1
D: TRBD1
size: many
DNA: TGCAGTGCTAGAGGGACAGGGAATGGCTACACCTTC
CDR3: CSARGTGNGYTF

J: TRBJ2-1
V: TRBV5-4
D: TRBD1
size: many
DNA: TGTGCCAGCAGCTTGGGTCCGGGACAGGGGGGTAATGAGCAGTTCTTC
CDR3: CASSLGPGQGGNEQFF

J: TRBJ1-5
V: TRBV12-3/TRBV12-4
D: -
size: many
DNA: TGTGCCAGCAGTTTAACCCCCCATCAGCCCCAGCATTTT
CDR3: CASSLTPHQPQHF

J: TRBJ2-1
V: TRBV6-5
D: TRBD2
size: many
DNA: TGTGCCAGCAGTTCCCTAGCGGGAGATTTCAATGAGCAGTTCTTC
CDR3: CASSSLAGDFNEQFF

J: TRBJ1-1
V: TRBV12-3/TRBV12-4
D: -
size: -
DNA: TGTGCCAGCAATAAAGGGACTGAAGCTTTCTTT
CDR3: CASNKGTEAFF

J: TRBJ2-1
V: TRBV20-1
D: TRBD2
size: -
DNA: TGCAGTGCTTATCAGGGACTAGCTCATTACAATGAGCAGTTCTTC
CDR3: CSAYQGLAHYNEQFF

J: TRBJ2-2
V: TRBV5-8
D: -
size: many
DNA: TGTGCCAGCAGCGCGGGCCCGAACACCGGGGAGCTGTTTTTT
CDR3: CASSAGPNTGELFF

J: TRBJ1-5
V: TRBV2
D: -
size: -
DNA: TGTGCCAGCAGTGGGACAGATCAGCCCCAGCATTTT
CDR3: CASSGTDQPQHF

J: TRBJ2-7
V: TRBV20-1
D: TRBD1
size: many
DNA: TGCAGTGCTCGGGACAGGGGAGGGTTCTACGAGCAGTACTTC
CDR3: CSARDRGGFYEQYF

J: TRBJ1-2
V: TRBV2
D: -
size: many
DNA: TGTGCCAGCAACTTTTTGGACAGTGGATACTATGGCTACACCTTC
CDR3: CASNFLDSGYYGYTF

J: TRBJ1-3
V: TRBV7-2
D: -
size: -
DNA: TGTGCCAGCAGCGTCACAAACAGTGCTGGAGACACTATATATTTT
CDR3: CASSVTNSAGDTIYF

J: TRBJ2-1
V: TRBV30
D: TRBD2
size: few
DNA: TGTGCCTGGAGTTTGGCTAGCGGAGTTTACAATGAGCGGTTCTTC
CDR3: CAWSLASGVYNERFF

J: TRBJ2-3
V: TRBV6-5
D: -
size: -
DNA: TGTGCCAGCAGTCACGGTGTGGGGACTCGGCGGTATACGCAGTATTTT
CDR3: CASSHGVGTRRYTQYF

J: TRBJ2-7
V: TRBV7-9
D: -
size: many
DNA: TGTGCCAGCAGCAGGGATCTCGGCGAGCAGTACTTC
CDR3: CASSRDLGEQYF

J: TRBJ1-4
V: TRBV12-3/TRBV12-4
D: TRBD1
size: many
DNA: TGTGCCAGCAGTGCCGGGACAGGGACTAATGAAAAACTGTTTTTT
CDR3: CASSAGTGTNEKLFF

J: TRBJ2-1
V: TRBV7-3
D: TRBD1
size: many
DNA: TGTGCCAGCAGCTTAGGGCCAGGGGGCAATGAGCAGTTCTTC
CDR3: CASSLGPGGNEQFF

J: TRBJ1-6
V: TRBV5-8
D: -
size: many
DNA: TGTGCCAGCAGCTTGGCCCGATGGAGCTCCTATAATTCACCCCTCCACTTT
CDR3: CASSLARWSSYNSPLHF

J: TRBJ2-3
V: TRBV20-1
D: -
size: many
DNA: TGCAGTGCCCCCCAGGGCAGTTACACAGATACGCAGTATTTT
CDR3: CSAPQGSYTDTQYF

J: TRBJ2-7
V: TRBV2
D: TRBD2
size: many
DNA: TGTGCCAGCATAACGTCCCCCCTGGGACTAACCTACGAGCAGTACTTC
CDR3: CASITSPLGLTYEQYF

J: TRBJ1-4
V: TRBV24-1
D: -
size: many
DNA: TGTGCCACCAGTGACCCCGGGACGGGGCTTGAAAAACTGTTTTTT
CDR3: CATSDPGTGLEKLFF

J: TRBJ2-3
V: TRBV4-1
D: TRBD2
size: many
DNA: TGCGCCAGCAGCCAAGATCAGGGACTAGCGGGGGGGCCTTTCACAGATACGCAGTATTTT
CDR3: CASSQDQGLAGGPFTDTQYF

J: TRBJ2-7
V: TRBV2
D: TRBD2
size: -
DNA: TGTGCCAGCAGTGTCGGCCGGGCTAGCGGGAAGTACGAGCAGTACTTT
CDR3: CASSVGRASGKYEQYF

J: TRBJ2-5
V: TRBV20-1
D: -
size: many
DNA: TGCAGTGCCAGCTGGGAGCTAGCTCGGGAAGGGGAGACCCAGTACTTC
CDR3: CSASWELAREGETQYF

J: TRBJ1-5
V: TRBV6-6
D: TRBD1
size: -
DNA: TGTGCCAGCAGTTGGGACAGCTATAGCAATCAGCCCCAGCATTTT
CDR3: CASSWDSYSNQPQHF

J: TRBJ2-4
V: TRBV6-1
D: -
size: many
DNA: TGTGCCAGTGACGGACATACCAAAAACATTCAGTACTTC
CDR3: CASDGHTKNIQYF

J: TRBJ1-3
V: TRBV5-6
D: -
size: many
DNA: TGTGCCAGCATCCGGGACGGATACTCTGGAAACACCATATATTTT
CDR3: CASIRDGYSGNTIYF

J: TRBJ1-1
V: TRBV19
D: -
size: -
DNA: TGTGCCAGTAGTCCCTACACGGAAGCTTTCTTT
CDR3: CASSPYTEAFF

J: TRBJ1-2
V: TRBV20-1
D: -
size: -
DNA: TGCAGTGCTAGAGCTTGGGCAGGAGGGGACTACACCTTC
CDR3: CSARAWAGGDYTF

J: TRBJ2-7
V: TRBV11-2
D: TRBD2
size: many
DNA: TGTGCCAGCAGCCTCTTAGCGGGGGAGAGCTCCTACGAGCAGTACTTC
CDR3: CASSLLAGESSYEQYF

J: TRBJ2-7
V: TRBV20-1
D: TRBD2
size: -
DNA: TGCAGTGCTAGGAGCCAGACTAGCGGAACCTACGAGCAGTACTTC
CDR3: CSARSQTSGTYEQYF

J: TRBJ1-2
V: TRBV20-1
D: -
size: many
DNA: TGCAGTGCTAGAAAGGGGGTCTATGGCTACACCTTC
CDR3: CSARKGVYGYTF

J: TRBJ1-1
V: TRBV5-5
D: TRBD1
size: -
DNA: TGTGCCAGCAAAACAGGGGGTGGTACTGAAGCTTTCTTT
CDR3: CASKTGGGTEAFF

J: TRBJ1-4
V: TRBV20-1
D: -
size: once
DNA: TGCAGTGCTAGGAGCAGGGACGATGAAACACTGTTTTTT
CDR3: CSARSRDDETLFF

J: TRBJ1-1
V: TRBV28
D: -
size: few
DNA: TGTGCCAGCAGTAGGGGCGTAGCTGAAGCTTTCTTT
CDR3: CASSRGVAEAFF

J: TRBJ2-5
V: TRBV5-1
D: TRBD2
size: many
DNA: TGCGCCAGCAGCACTAGCGGGAGTGTAGACACCCAGTACTTC
CDR3: CASSTSGSVDTQYF

J: TRBJ1-5
V: TRBV5-6
D: -
size: -
DNA: TGTGCCAGCAGCCCCGAGCCGGGGGGCGAGAGCAATCAGCCCCAGCATTTT
CDR3: CASSPEPGGESNQPQHF

J: TRBJ2-4
V: TRBV11-2
D: TRBD1
size: few
DNA: TGTGCCAGCAGCTTAGTTTTTGGGACAGGGGGATCCAAAAACATTCAGTACTTC
CDR3: CASSLVFGTGGSKNIQYF

J: TRBJ1-2
V: TRBV30
D: TRBD1
size: many
DNA: TGTGCCTGGACCGGGACAGGGATTAGAAACTATGGCTACACCTTC
CDR3: CAWTGTGIRNYGYTF

J: TRBJ2-1
V: TRBV6-5
D: -
size: many
DNA: TGTGCCAGCAGTTACAGTAGGCTAGTTTACAATGAGCAGTTCTTC
CDR3: CASSYSRLVYNEQFF

J: TRBJ1-1
V: TRBV20-1
D: -
size: few
DNA: TGCAGTGCTAGAGATCACCCAAGGTCTTTCTTT
CDR3: CSARDHPRSFF

J: TRBJ2-7
V: TRBV20-1
D: TRBD1
size: many
DNA: TGCAGTGCTAGAAGAGGGACAGGCGGAGAGCAGTACTTC
CDR3: CSARRGTGGEQYF

J: TRBJ2-7
V: TRBV20-1
D: TRBD2
size: many
DNA: TGCAGTGCTAGGGACTGGACTAGCGGGATCCACGAGCAGTACTTC
CDR3: CSARDWTSGIHEQYF

J: TRBJ1-2
V: TRBV7-6
D: TRBD1
size: once
DNA: TGTGCCAGCAGCTCCGGGACAGGAGCTCTGTATGGCTACACCTTC
CDR3: CASSSGTGALYGYTF

J: TRBJ2-7
V: TRBV7-3
D: -
size: many
DNA: TGTGCCAGCAGCTTAGCCCCAGGGTCCTCCTACGAGCAGTACTTC
CDR3: CASSLAPGSSYEQYF

J: TRBJ1-1
V: TRBV10-3
D: -
size: few
DNA: TGTGCCATCAGTGAGTGGCAGGGCATGCCTGTGAACACTGAAGCTTTCTTT
CDR3: CAISEWQGMPVNTEAFF

J: TRBJ2-1
V: TRBV11-1
D: -
size: many
DNA: TGTGCGTCGCGGGGGCCGGAGTACAATGAGCAGTTCTTC
CDR3: CASRGPEYNEQFF

J: TRBJ1-6
V: TRBV12-3/TRBV12-4
D: TRBD1
size: many
DNA: TGTGCCAGCAGTACCTCAACAGGGGGTGGAGGTTCACCCCTCCACTTT
CDR3: CASSTSTGGGGSPLHF

J: TRBJ1-2
V: TRBV12-3/TRBV12-4
D: TRBD1
size: many
DNA: TGTGCCAGCAGTTTTCCGGACAGGGGTTCGGATGGCTACACCTTC
CDR3: CASSFPDRGSDGYTF

J: TRBJ1-1
V: TRBV15
D: -
size: -
DNA: TGTGCCACCAGCCCCAGGGGCCCTAACACTGAAGCTTTCTTT
CDR3: CATSPRGPNTEAFF

J: TRBJ2-6
V: TRBV9
D: TRBD2
size: once
DNA: TGTGCCAGCAGCGTCGGAGCGGGGGGCAACGTCCTGACTTTC
CDR3: CASSVGAGGNVLTF

J: TRBJ2-1
V: TRBV30
D: TRBD2
size: many
DNA: TGTGCCTGGAGTGTACCCCTAGCGGGAGCAGGGTACAATGAGCAGTTCTTC
CDR3: CAWSVPLAGAGYNEQFF